This entry features one T cell receptor beta chain sequence. The antigen remains undetermined. One end of the junction varies from germline; a read error may be responsible. Germline V gene sequence: CDR1 ENHRY, CDR2 SYGVKD. This CDR3 is built from 16 residues. This sample's RNA came from whole unsorted tissue. Donors were chemotherapy-naive, newly diagnosed lung cancer surgical patients in China, August–late 2014. The sample originates from a study of tumor and adjacent non-tumor tissue in lung cancer. Findings of the study overall: Higher tumor TCR diversity was associated with shorter survival. Compared with tumor, normal lung showed significantly lower TCR diversity. Tumor repertoires had a smaller top 100 clone share than normal lung.

A modified ARM-PCR protocol with three rounds of nested PCR amplified TCRbeta. MiXCR was run by TCRdb on the multiplex PCR reads, yielding one entry per CDR3 protein. The sample holds about 110,000 distinct CDR3 sequences, over 75% seen once. The chain employs TRBV10-3 and TRBJ2-1, with 8 nucleotides matching TRBD2. This receptor was taken from a man between 70 and 80 years old with non-small cell lung cancer. The sample was lung tumor tissue. The CDR3 coding sequence is TGTACCATCAGTCTCAATTCCGGGAGGGCCTACAATGAGCAGTTTTTC. Protein: CTISLNSGRAYNEQFF.